The 13 T cell receptor beta chains in this list originate from one sample, sequenced in a study of CD4+ T cells in melanoma. Libraries were prepared by immunoSEQ multiplex PCR; TCRdb keeps only in-frame clonotypes and omits some of them. The sample has around 16,000 clones; more than 70% are singletons. The sample was cells from a culture (not recorded whether cultured in vitro). The receptor source for this set is a human donor with melanoma.

The gene calls are TRBV5-1 and TRBJ1-1; TRBD1 might be the D (5 bases). The V gene's germline CDR1 is SGHRS and CDR2 YFSETQ. The V and J ends lost 2 bases and 5 bases respectively, with 13 bases between them. This CDR3 spans 14 amino acids. CDR3 region: CASSFAGGGTEAFF. DNA for the CDR3: TGCGCCAGCAGCTTTGCGGGGGGTGGGACTGAAGCTTTCTTT.

This sequence joins TRBV6-1 and TRBJ1-2; 7 positions agree with TRBD1. The CDR3 spans 15 residues. Germline loops: CDR1 MNHNS, CDR2 SASEGT. V was pared by 8 bases and J by 0 bases, with 9 bases of the junction left unmatched. This chain's CDR3 is CASDGTAPTNYGYTF. DNA of the CDR3: TGTGCCAGCGACGGGACAGCGCCCACTAACTATGGCTACACCTTC.

This clone was found a few times. The V and J genes are TRBV18 and TRBJ1-1; a weak D match, TRBD1 (5 bases). V was cut by 0 bases and J by 5 bases, with 13 bases left in between. Germline values: CDR1 KGHSH, CDR2 LQKENI. This CDR3 is 15 amino acids long. CDR3 protein: CASSPPSGRATEAFF. The CDR3 region has the DNA TGTGCCAGCTCACCACCGTCAGGGAGGGCGACTGAAGCTTTCTTT.

This chain connects TRBV5-1 to TRBJ2-5; 7 bases match TRBD1. V was clipped by 4 bases and J by 5 bases; unmatched bases: 5. The length of the CDR3 is 13 residues. The V gene's germline CDR1 is SGHRS and CDR2 YFSETQ. CDR3 DNA sequence: TGCGCCAGCAGCGGGCTCAGGGGGGAGACCCAGTACTTC. It is translated as CASSGLRGETQYF.

The rearrangement links TRBV19 to TRBJ1-1; D is unresolved. The V end was cut by 6 bases, the J end by 2 bases, with 13 bases between. Germline V gene lookup returns CDR1 LNHDA and CDR2 SQIVND (reference sequence). This CDR3 has 14 residues. CDR3 residues: CASSKISINTEAFF. The CDR3 coding sequence is TGTGCCAGTAGCAAAATTTCTATTAACACTGAAGCTTTCTTT.

The CDR3, as DNA: TGTGCCAGCAGCCCTGCCGGCGGACAAGAGACCCAGTACTTC. Amino acids: CASSPAGGQETQYF. The V and J genes are TRBV5-5 and TRBJ2-5, with unresolved D. Germline values: CDR1 SGHKS, CDR2 YYEKEE (reference sequence). Trimming took off 4 bases at V and 2 bases at J, with 12 bases between the two ends. The CDR3 has 14 residues.

The V and J genes are TRBV6-1 and TRBJ1-5; D possibly corresponds to TRBD1 (6 bases). CDR3 length: 16 residues. Trimming shortened V by 4 bases and J by 4 bases, and 17 bases separated the two germline ends. Germline lookup yields CDR1 MNHNS and CDR2 SASEGT. The CDR3 sequence is CASSVFPRGTNQPQHF. As DNA, the CDR3 is TGTGCCAGCAGTGTTTTTCCCAGGGGCACTAATCAGCCCCAGCATTTT.

This chain uses TRBV10-3 with TRBJ2-5, with TRBD1 identical over 8 bases. V lost 5 bases and J lost 4; bases outside the gene matches: 3. Germline CDR1 ENHRY, CDR2 SYGVKD. There are 13 residues in the CDR3. In nucleotides, the CDR3 is TGTGCCATCAGTCGGACAGGGACAGAGACCCAGTACTTC. Its translation: CAISRTGTETQYF.

This chain connects TRBV30 to TRBJ1-1; D remains ambiguous. This CDR3 contains 10 residues. V lost 4 bases to trimming and J lost 7 bases, with 7 bases between them. CDR1 and CDR2 (germline): GTSNPN, SVGIG (reference sequence). The CDR3 here is CAWKRIEAFF. DNA for the CDR3: TGTGCCTGGAAGAGGATTGAAGCTTTCTTT.

The rearrangement joins TRBV5-1 to TRBJ1-6; D call uncertain. V was trimmed by 0 bases and J by 7 bases, leaving 11 bases between them. Germline V lookup: CDR1 SGHRS, CDR2 YFSETQ. CDR3 length equals 15 residues. The CDR3 reads CASSLGPRGNSPLHF. In DNA, the CDR3 is TGCGCCAGCAGCTTGGGTCCTCGGGGAAATTCACCCCTCCACTTT.

The chain recombines TRBV20-1 with TRBJ2-7, with D unresolved. Germline CDR1 is DFQATT and CDR2 is SNEGSKA (reference sequence). The CDR3 contains 11 residues. V was trimmed by 7 bases and J by 3 bases, leaving 10 bases between them. CDR3 amino acids: CSVIRNYEQYF. CDR3 DNA: TGCAGTGTAATCAGAAACTACGAGCAGTACTTC.

The rearrangement joins TRBV11-2 to TRBJ2-3, with 11 bases that match TRBD1. The CDR3 length is 16 residues. V dropped 5 bases and J dropped 2; count of bases not matched to a gene: 6. Germline assignment: CDR1 SGHAT and CDR2 FQNNGV. The CDR3 DNA follows: TGTGCCAGCAGCGTCCGGACAGGGGGCGACACAGATACGCAGTATTTT. Amino acid sequence: CASSVRTGGDTDTQYF.

This chain connects TRBV5-1 to TRBJ1-2; D gene uncertain. The CDR3 has 15 amino acids. Deletions cut 2 bases from V and 3 bases from J, with 14 bases between. The germline CDR1 and CDR2 sequences are SGHRS and YFSETQ. The CDR3 spells CASSFGVLLDYGYTF. The CDR3 bases are TGCGCCAGCAGCTTCGGGGTCCTGCTTGACTATGGCTACACCTTC.